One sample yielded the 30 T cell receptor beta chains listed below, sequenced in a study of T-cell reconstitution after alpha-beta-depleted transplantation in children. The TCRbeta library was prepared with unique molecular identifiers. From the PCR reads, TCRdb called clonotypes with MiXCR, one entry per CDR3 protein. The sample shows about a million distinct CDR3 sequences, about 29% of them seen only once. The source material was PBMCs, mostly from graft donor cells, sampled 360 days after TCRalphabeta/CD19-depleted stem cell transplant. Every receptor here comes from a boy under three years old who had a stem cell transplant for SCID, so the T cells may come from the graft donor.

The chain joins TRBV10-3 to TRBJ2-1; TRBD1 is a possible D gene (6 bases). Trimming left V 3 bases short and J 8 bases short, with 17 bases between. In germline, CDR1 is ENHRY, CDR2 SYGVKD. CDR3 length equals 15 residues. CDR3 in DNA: TGTGCCATCAGTGAAGGGTGGGGGCGCCGGGATGAGCAGTTCTTC. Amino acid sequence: CAISEGWGRRDEQFF.

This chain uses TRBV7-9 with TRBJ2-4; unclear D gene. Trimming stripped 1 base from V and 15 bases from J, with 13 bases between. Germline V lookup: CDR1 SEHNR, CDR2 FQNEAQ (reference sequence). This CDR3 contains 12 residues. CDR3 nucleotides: TGTGCCAGCAGCTTAGGTCAGGCCGTGTGGTACTTC. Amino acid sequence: CASSLGQAVWYF.

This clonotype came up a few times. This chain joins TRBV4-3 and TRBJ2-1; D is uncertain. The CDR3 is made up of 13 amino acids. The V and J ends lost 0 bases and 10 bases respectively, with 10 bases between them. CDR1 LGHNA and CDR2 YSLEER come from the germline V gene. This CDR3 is CASSQDLRPEQFF. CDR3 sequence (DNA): TGCGCCAGCAGCCAAGATCTCAGGCCCGAGCAGTTCTTC.

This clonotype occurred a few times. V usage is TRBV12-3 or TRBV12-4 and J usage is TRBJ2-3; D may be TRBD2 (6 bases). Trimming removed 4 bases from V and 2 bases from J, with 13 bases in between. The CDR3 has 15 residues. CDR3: CASSSFSGTTDTQYF. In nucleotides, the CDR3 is TGTGCCAGCAGTTCGTTTAGCGGTACCACAGATACGCAGTATTTT.

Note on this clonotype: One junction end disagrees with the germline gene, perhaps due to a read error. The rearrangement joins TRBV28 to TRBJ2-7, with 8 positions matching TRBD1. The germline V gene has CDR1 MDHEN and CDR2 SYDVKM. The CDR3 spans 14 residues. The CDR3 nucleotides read TGTGCCAGAAGTTTCGGACAGGGAGGAGGCGAGCAGTACTTC. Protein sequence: CARSFGQGGGEQYF.

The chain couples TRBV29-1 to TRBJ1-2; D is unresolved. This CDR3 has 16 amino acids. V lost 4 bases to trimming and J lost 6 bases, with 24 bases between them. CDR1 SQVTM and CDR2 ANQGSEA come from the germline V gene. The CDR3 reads CSVVLTPKPTSNGYTF. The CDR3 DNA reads TGCAGCGTTGTGTTGACACCCAAACCCACGAGCAATGGCTACACCTTC.

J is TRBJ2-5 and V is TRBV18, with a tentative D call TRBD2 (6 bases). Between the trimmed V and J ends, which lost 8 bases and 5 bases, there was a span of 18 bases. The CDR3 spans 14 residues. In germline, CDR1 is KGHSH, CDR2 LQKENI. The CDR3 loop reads CASVKDGGGETQYF. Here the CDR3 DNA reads TGTGCCAGCGTGAAGGACGGTGGAGGGGAGACCCAGTACTTC.

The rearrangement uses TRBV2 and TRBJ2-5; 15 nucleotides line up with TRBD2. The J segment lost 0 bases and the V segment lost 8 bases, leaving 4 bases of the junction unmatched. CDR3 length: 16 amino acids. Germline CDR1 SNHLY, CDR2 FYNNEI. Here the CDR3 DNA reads TGTGCCAGCGGGACTAGCGGGGGGCCCTACCAAGAGACCCAGTACTTC. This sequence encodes CASGTSGGPYQETQYF.

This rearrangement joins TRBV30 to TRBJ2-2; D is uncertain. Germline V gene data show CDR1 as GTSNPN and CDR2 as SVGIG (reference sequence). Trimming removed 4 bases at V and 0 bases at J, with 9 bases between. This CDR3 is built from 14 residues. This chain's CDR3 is CAWTGFSNTGELFF. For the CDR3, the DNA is TGTGCCTGGACCGGTTTTTCGAACACCGGGGAGCTGTTTTTT.

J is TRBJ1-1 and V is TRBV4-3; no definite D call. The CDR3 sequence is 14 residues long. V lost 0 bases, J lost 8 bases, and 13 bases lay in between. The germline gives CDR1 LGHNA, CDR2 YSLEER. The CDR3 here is CASSQDRLGKEAFF. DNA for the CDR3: TGCGCCAGCAGCCAAGATCGGTTGGGGAAGGAAGCTTTCTTT.

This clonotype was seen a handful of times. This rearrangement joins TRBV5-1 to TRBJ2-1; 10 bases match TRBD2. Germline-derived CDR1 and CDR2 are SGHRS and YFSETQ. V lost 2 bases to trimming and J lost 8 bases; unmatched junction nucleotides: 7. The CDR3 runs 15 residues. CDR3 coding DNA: TGCGCCAGCAGCTTCGTAGCGGGGGGCAAGGATGAGCAGTTCTTC. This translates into CASSFVAGGKDEQFF.

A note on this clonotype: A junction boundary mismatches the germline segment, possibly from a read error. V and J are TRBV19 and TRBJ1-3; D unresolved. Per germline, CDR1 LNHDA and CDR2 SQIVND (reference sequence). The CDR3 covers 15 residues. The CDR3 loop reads CASSISRLPGDTIYF. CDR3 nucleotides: TGTGCCAGTAGTATTTCCCGTCTTCCTGGAGACACCATATATTTT.

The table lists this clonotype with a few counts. The CDR3 bases are TGTGCCAGCAGTCCGGGACAGTATTTCAATGAGCAGTTCTTC. Protein sequence: CASSPGQYFNEQFF. The rearrangement uses TRBV27 and TRBJ2-1; 7 nucleotides align to TRBD1. The germline gives CDR1 MNHEY, CDR2 SMNVEV (reference sequence). V was pared by 5 bases and J by 6 bases, with 7 bases of the junction left unmatched. CDR3 size: 14 residues.

CDR3 protein: CATDAGTTNTDTQYF. CDR3 sequence (DNA): TGTGCCACCGACGCCGGGACAACAAACACAGATACGCAGTATTTT. The chain is built from TRBV15 and TRBJ2-3; perhaps TRBD1 as D (6 bases). This CDR3 has 15 residues. The V end lost 8 bases, the J end lost 2 bases, and 17 bases lay between the germline ends. Germline V gene data show CDR1 as LNHNV and CDR2 as YYDKDF (reference sequence).

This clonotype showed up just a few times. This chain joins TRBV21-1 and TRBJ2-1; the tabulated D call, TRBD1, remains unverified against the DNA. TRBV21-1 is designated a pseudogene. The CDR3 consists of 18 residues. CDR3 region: CASSNIPQSGQGDNEQFF. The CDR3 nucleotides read TGTGCCAGCAGCAATATCCCTCAGTCGGGACAGGGGGACAATGAGCAGTTCTTC.

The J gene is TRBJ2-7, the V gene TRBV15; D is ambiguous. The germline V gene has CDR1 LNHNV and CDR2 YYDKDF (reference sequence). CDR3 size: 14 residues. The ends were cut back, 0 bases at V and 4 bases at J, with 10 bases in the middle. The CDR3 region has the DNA TGTGCCACCAGCAGAGATTGGTTGGGTTACGAGCAGTACTTC. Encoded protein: CATSRDWLGYEQYF.

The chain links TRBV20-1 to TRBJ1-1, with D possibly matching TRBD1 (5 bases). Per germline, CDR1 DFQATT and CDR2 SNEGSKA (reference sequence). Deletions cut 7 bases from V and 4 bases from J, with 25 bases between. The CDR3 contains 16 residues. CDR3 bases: TGCAGTGTCCCTCCCCGTCCCGCGGGGGGGAGCACTGAAGCTTTCTTT. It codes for CSVPPRPAGGSTEAFF.

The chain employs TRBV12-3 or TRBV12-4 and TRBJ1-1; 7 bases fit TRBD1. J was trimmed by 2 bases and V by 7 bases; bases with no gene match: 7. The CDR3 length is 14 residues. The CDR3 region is CASNRGTANTEAFF. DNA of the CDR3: TGTGCCAGCAACCGGGGGACAGCTAACACTGAAGCTTTCTTT.

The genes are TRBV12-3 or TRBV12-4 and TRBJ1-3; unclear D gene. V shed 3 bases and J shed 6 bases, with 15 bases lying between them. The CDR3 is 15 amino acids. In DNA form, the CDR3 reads TGTGCCAGCAGTTTTCGAGACTCACTTGAAAACACCATATATTTT. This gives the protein CASSFRDSLENTIYF.

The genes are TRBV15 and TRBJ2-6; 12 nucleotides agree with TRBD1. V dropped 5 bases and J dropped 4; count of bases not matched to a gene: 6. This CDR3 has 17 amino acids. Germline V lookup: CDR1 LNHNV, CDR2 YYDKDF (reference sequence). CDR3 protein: CATSSRDRGRGANVLTF. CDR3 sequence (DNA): TGTGCCACCAGCTCCCGGGACAGGGGGCGCGGGGCCAACGTCCTGACTTTC. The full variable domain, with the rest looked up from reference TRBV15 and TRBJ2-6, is DAMVIQNPRYQVTQFGKPVTLSCSQTLNHNVMYWYQQKSSQAPKLLFHYYDKDFNNEADTPDNFQSRRPNTSFCFLDIRSPGLGDTAMYLCATSSRDRGRGANVLTFGAGSRLTVL.

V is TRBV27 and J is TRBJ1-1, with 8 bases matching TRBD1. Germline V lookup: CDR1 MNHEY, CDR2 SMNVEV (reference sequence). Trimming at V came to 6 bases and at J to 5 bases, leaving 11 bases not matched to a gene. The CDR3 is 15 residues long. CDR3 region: CASRSYDRGETEAFF. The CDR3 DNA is TGTGCCAGCAGATCCTACGACAGGGGCGAAACTGAAGCTTTCTTT.

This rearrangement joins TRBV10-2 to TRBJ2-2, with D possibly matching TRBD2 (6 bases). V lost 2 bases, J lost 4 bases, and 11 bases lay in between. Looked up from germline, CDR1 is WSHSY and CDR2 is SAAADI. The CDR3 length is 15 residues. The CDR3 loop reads CASSEGRGLTGELFF. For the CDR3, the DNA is TGCGCCAGCAGTGAGGGGCGGGGACTCACCGGGGAGCTGTTTTTT.

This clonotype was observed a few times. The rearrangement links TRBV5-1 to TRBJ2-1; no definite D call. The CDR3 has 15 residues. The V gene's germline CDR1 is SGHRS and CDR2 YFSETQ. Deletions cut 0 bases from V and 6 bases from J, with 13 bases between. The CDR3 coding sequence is TGCGCCAGCAGCTTGGGTCAGTCATTGGGCAATGAGCAGTTCTTC. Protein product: CASSLGQSLGNEQFF. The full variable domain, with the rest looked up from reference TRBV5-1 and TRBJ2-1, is KAGVTQTPRYLIKTRGQQVTLSCSPISGHRSVSWYQQTPGQGLQFLFEYFSETQRNKGNFPGRFSGRQFSNSRSEMNVSTLELGDSALYLCASSLGQSLGNEQFFGPGTRLTVL.

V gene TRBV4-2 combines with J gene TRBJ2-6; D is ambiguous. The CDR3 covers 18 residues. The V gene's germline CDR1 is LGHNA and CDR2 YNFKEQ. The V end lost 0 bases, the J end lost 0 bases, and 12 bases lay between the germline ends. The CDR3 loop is CASSQETSFVSGANVLTF. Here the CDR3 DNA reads TGTGCCAGCAGCCAAGAGACCTCATTTGTCTCTGGGGCCAACGTCCTGACTTTC.

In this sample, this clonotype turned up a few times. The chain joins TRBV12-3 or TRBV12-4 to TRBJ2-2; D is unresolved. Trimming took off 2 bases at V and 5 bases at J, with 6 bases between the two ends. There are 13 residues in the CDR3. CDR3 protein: CASSLRPTGELFF. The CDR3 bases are TGTGCCAGCAGTTTACGCCCTACCGGGGAGCTGTTTTTT.

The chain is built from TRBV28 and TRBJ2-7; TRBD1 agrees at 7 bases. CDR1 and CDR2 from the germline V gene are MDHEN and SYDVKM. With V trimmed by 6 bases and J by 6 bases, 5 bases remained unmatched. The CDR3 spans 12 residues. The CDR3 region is CASSRDRVEQYF. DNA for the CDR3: TGTGCCAGCAGCCGCGACAGGGTCGAGCAGTACTTC.

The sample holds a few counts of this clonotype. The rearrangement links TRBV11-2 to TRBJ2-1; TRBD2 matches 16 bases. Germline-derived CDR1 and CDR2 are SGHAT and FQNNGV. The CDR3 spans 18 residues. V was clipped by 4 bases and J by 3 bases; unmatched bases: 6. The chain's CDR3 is CASSSRGTSGGGYNEQFF. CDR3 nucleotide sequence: TGTGCCAGCAGCTCACGCGGGACTAGCGGGGGGGGCTACAATGAGCAGTTCTTC.

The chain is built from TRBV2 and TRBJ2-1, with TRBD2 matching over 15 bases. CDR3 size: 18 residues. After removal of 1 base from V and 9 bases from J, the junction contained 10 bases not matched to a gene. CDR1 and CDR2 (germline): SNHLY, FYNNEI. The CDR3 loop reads CASSEDYTGTSGGSEQFF. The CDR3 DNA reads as TGTGCCAGCAGTGAAGATTATACCGGGACTAGCGGGGGGAGTGAGCAGTTCTTC.

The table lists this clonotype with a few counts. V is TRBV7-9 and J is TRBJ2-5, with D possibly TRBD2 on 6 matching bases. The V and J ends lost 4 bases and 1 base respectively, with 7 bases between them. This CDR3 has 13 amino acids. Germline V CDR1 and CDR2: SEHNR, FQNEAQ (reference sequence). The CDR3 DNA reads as TGTGCCAGCAGCTGGACTATCCAAGAGACCCAGTACTTC. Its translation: CASSWTIQETQYF.

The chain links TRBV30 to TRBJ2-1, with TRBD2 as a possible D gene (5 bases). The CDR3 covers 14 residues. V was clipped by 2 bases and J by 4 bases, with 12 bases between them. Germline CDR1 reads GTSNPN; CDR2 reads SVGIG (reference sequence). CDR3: CAWSRKRTYNEQFF. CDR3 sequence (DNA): TGTGCCTGGAGTAGGAAGCGGACGTACAATGAGCAGTTCTTC.